This TCR beta chain originates from a study of blood T cell repertoires in COVID-19. For the study at large: The samples span acute and convalescent COVID-19 from the United States, Italy and Spain. The cDNA or gDNA used as material had been derived from T cells, B-cell-depleted T cells, or PBMCs.

There are 15 residues in the CDR3. With 1 base clipped from V and 8 bases from J, the junction kept 6 bases outside the gene matches. Germline CDR1 and CDR2: PRHDT and FYEKMQ (reference sequence). The table came from immunoSEQ multiplex PCR; TCRdb's copy has only in-frame clones and leaves some out. The table includes a few hundred thousand clones, roughly 80% detected once. The specimen was peripheral blood. The receptor was derived from a woman aged 18-30 years with acute or convalescent COVID-19. The chain uses TRBV13 and TRBJ1-4; 8 nucleotides match TRBD1. CDR3 residues: CASSLEQGAKEKLFF. CDR3 sequence (DNA): TGTGCCAGCAGCTTAGAGCAGGGGGCAAAGGAAAAACTGTTTTTT.